The 3 T cell receptor beta chains presented below share a single source sample, sequenced in a study of cytomegalovirus exposure and HLA in healthy donors. PCR primers comprised 60 Vbeta and 13 Jbeta primers. Method: immunoSEQ multiplex PCR; TCRdb's copy keeps in-frame clones and lacks some. The sample carries fewer than 200,000 clones, roughly 79% recorded once. Sequencing input: PBMCs. Source of these receptors: a woman in her forties or fifties in good health and CMV-seropositive.

The chain employs TRBV7-2 and TRBJ1-1; perhaps TRBD1 as D (6 bases). Trimming shortened V by 5 bases and J by 11 bases, and 18 bases separated the two germline ends. The CDR3 covers 13 residues. CDR1 and CDR2 (germline): SGHTA, FQGNSA. The CDR3 region has the DNA TGTGCCAGCAGCGAAAGAGGCGTGGGGGCTGCTTTCTTT. Encoded protein: CASSERGVGAAFF.

The chain has TRBV6-6 and TRBJ1-1; tentative D call: TRBD1 (5 bases). The germline V and J ends were trimmed by 5 bases and 4 bases, with 17 bases remaining between them. CDR1 is MNHNY, CDR2 SVGAGI, per germline (reference sequence). The CDR3 has 15 amino acids. CDR3 coding DNA: TGTGCCAGCAGTGGAGACAGTTTTGATGGCACTGAAGCTTTCTTT. It codes for CASSGDSFDGTEAFF.

The V call is TRBV6-5, the J call TRBJ1-1, with 7 bases aligning to TRBD1. The CDR3 is 14 residues long. The germline V gene encodes CDR1 MNHEY and CDR2 SVGAGI. The J segment lost 7 bases and the V segment lost 2 bases, leaving 7 bases of the junction unmatched. CDR3: CASSYRGRGGEAFF. The CDR3 DNA reads TGTGCCAGCAGTTACAGGGGGCGGGGAGGTGAAGCTTTCTTT.